What follows are 18 T cell receptor beta chains derived from one specimen sequenced in a study of T cells in localized non-small cell lung cancer. Assay used: immunoSEQ multiplex PCR; TCRdb lists only in-frame clones, some missing. The sample comprises 45,000 to 60,000 clones, roughly 88% of which are singletons, and approximately 5.2% rests with the top ten. The sample consisted of peripheral blood, taken before any cancer treatment. Receptor source: a woman aged 40 to 75 with stage I lung adenocarcinoma.

This chain joins TRBV7-8 and TRBJ2-5; the D gene is possibly TRBD2 (6 bases). CDR1 is SGHVS and CDR2 is FQNEAQ in the germline V gene. The CDR3 loop spans 15 amino acids. Trimming removed 5 bases from V and 5 bases from J, with 18 bases in between. CDR3 protein: CASSPPGREVETQYF. Written as DNA, the CDR3 is TGTGCCAGCAGCCCACCTGGCAGGGAGGTGGAGACCCAGTACTTC.

The V and J genes are TRBV6-6 and TRBJ2-5, with 10 bases lining up with TRBD2. This CDR3 contains 14 residues. Trimming took 5 bases from V and 3 from J; bases not matched to a gene: 3. Germline CDR1 reads MNHNY; CDR2 reads SVGAGI (reference sequence). CDR3 amino acids: CASSGGLAKETQYF. In nucleotides, the CDR3 is TGTGCCAGCAGTGGGGGACTAGCGAAAGAGACCCAGTACTTC.

The CDR3 coding sequence is TGTGCCAGCAGTTTGGGGACAGTCAGCACAGATACGCAGTATTTT. Encoded protein: CASSLGTVSTDTQYF. This sequence joins TRBV28 and TRBJ2-3; 7 bases are a match to TRBD1. V trimming: 3 bases; J trimming: 0 bases; junction bases outside the gene matches: 3. Germline lookup yields CDR1 MDHEN and CDR2 SYDVKM. This CDR3 spans 15 amino acids.

V is TRBV6-5 and J is TRBJ1-2, with D possibly being TRBD1 (5 bases). The CDR3 totals 11 residues. From germline, CDR1 is MNHEY and CDR2 SVGAGI. V was cut by 5 bases and J by 5 bases, with 6 bases left in between. The CDR3 coding sequence is TGTGCCAGCAGTCCAGGGTATGGCTACACCTTC. As protein: CASSPGYGYTF.

The CDR3 DNA reads TGTGCCAGCAGCTTAGAATCCCAGGGACCCTCCCCACTCCACTTT. Translated: CASSLESQGPSPLHF. This chain joins TRBV11-2 and TRBJ1-6; D is perhaps TRBD1 (5 bases). CDR3 length: 15 amino acids. V lost 0 bases and J lost 16, with 19 bases in between. Per the germline V gene, CDR1 is SGHAT and CDR2 is FQNNGV.

The chain couples TRBV10-3 to TRBJ1-2, with a tentative D call TRBD1 (6 bases). V lost 2 bases, J lost 6 bases, and 13 bases lay in between. Germline V gives CDR1 ENHRY, CDR2 SYGVKD. The length of the CDR3 is 14 residues. The chain's CDR3 is CAISEVRGTDGYTF. CDR3 DNA: TGTGCCATCAGTGAGGTCAGGGGTACGGATGGCTACACCTTC.

By share of the sample, this clone is medium-sized (0.01 to 0.1%). The rearrangement uses TRBV19 and TRBJ2-1; D assignment may be TRBD1 or TRBD2 (5 bases each). V dropped 3 bases and J dropped 10 bases, with 16 bases sitting between them. The CDR3 covers 14 residues. Germline loops: CDR1 LNHDA, CDR2 SQIVND (reference sequence). DNA of the CDR3: TGTGCCAGTAGTATGGGCCGGGGCCTCCGGGAGCAGTTCTTC. This codes for CASSMGRGLREQFF.

Here the CDR3 reads CASSQLPYRVQQYF. CDR3 DNA: TGCGCCAGCAGTCAATTACCCTACAGGGTACAGCAGTACTTC. V and J are TRBV23-1 and TRBJ2-7; possibly TRBD1 for D (6 bases). TRBV23-1 is flagged as an ORF with uncertain function. This CDR3 contains 14 residues. The V end lost 1 base, the J end lost 8 bases, and 15 bases lay between the germline ends.

The CDR3 sequence: CASSAVGQGSTGNTIYF. In nucleotides, the CDR3 is TGTGCCAGCAGTGCCGTGGGTCAGGGGAGTACTGGAAACACCATATATTTT. This sequence joins TRBV28 and TRBJ1-3, with D maybe TRBD1 (6 bases). The CDR3 is made up of 17 amino acids. Germline-derived CDR1 and CDR2 are MDHEN and SYDVKM. V was trimmed by 5 bases and J by 2 bases, leaving 19 bases between them.

V and J are TRBV7-8 and TRBJ2-1; no clear D gene. CDR3 length: 14 amino acids. V was pared by 2 bases and J by 0 bases, with 5 bases between. Germline values: CDR1 SGHVS, CDR2 FQNEAQ. The CDR3 DNA follows: TGTGCCAGCAGCTTAATAACCTCCTACAATGAGCAGTTCTTC. Its translation is CASSLITSYNEQFF.

V gene TRBV6-5 combines with J gene TRBJ1-6; 7 bases are a match to TRBD1. The CDR3 is 14 residues long. The germline V gene encodes CDR1 MNHEY and CDR2 SVGAGI. V was clipped by 7 bases and J by 5 bases; unmatched bases: 5. The CDR3 DNA is TGTGCCAGCAAGACAGGGAGCCATAATTCACCCCTCCACTTT. The encoded protein is CASKTGSHNSPLHF.

This clone was observed a single time. The genes are TRBV6-6 and TRBJ1-1; D is ambiguous. Trimming removed 0 bases at V and 1 base at J, with 6 bases between. The CDR3 is 14 amino acids. Germline assignment: CDR1 MNHNY and CDR2 SVGAGI (reference sequence). CDR3 protein: CASSYSWKNTEAFF. CDR3 bases: TGTGCCAGCAGTTACTCCTGGAAGAACACTGAAGCTTTCTTT.

The CDR3 is CASSPRMGQGGNEQFF. CDR3 DNA sequence: TGTGCCAGCTCACCACGTATGGGCCAGGGGGGCAATGAGCAGTTCTTC. This chain links TRBV18 with TRBJ2-1; the D gene is possibly TRBD1 (7 bases). Germline V gives CDR1 KGHSH, CDR2 LQKENI. Trimming pared 1 base from V and 6 bases from J, leaving 16 bases between. The CDR3 loop spans 16 amino acids.

The chain recombines TRBV30 with TRBJ2-5; D might be TRBD1 or TRBD2, each matching 5 bases. V was clipped by 0 bases and J by 4 bases, with 15 bases between them. The CDR3 runs 15 residues. Germline CDR1 and CDR2: GTSNPN and SVGIG (reference sequence). Written as DNA, the CDR3 is TGTGCCTGGAGTGTACCGGACGGGACCTCAGAGACCCAGTACTTC. This codes for CAWSVPDGTSETQYF. Full variable domain (remainder filled in from reference TRBV30 and TRBJ2-5): SQTIHQWPATLVQPVGSPLSLECTVEGTSNPNLYWYRQAAGRGLQLLFYSVGIGQISSEVPQNLSASRPQDRQFILSSKKLLLSDSGFYLCAWSVPDGTSETQYFGPGTRLLVL.

J is TRBJ2-7 and V is TRBV7-2; TRBD1 matches at 8 bases. The CDR3 runs 12 residues. V lost 5 bases, J lost 12 bases, and 9 bases stayed unmatched. Germline CDR1 is SGHTA and CDR2 is FQGNSA. CDR3 DNA: TGTGCCAGCAGCCCTCGATGGGACAGGTGGTACTTC. Translation: CASSPRWDRWYF.

V and J are TRBV5-1 and TRBJ2-1, with D perhaps being TRBD1 or TRBD2 (5 bases each). CDR1 is SGHRS, CDR2 YFSETQ, per germline. This CDR3 contains 15 residues. The V and J ends lost 3 bases and 0 bases respectively, with 10 bases between them. The CDR3 region has the DNA TGCGCCAGCAGCTCGGGACGAAGCTCCTACAATGAGCAGTTCTTC. Translating gives CASSSGRSSYNEQFF.

This sequence joins TRBV19 and TRBJ1-1, with D tentatively TRBD1 (6 bases). The V end was cut by 1 base, the J end by 4 bases, with 10 bases between. Per germline, CDR1 LNHDA and CDR2 SQIVND (reference sequence). CDR3 size: 14 residues. The CDR3 bases are TGTGCCAGTAGTATAGGCAGGGGAGGCACTGAAGCTTTCTTT. Protein: CASSIGRGGTEAFF.

This rearrangement joins TRBV11-3 to TRBJ2-5; 7 bases fit TRBD2. Germline V lookup: CDR1 SGHNT, CDR2 YENEEA. The CDR3 contains 16 residues. V shed 0 bases and J 2 bases; nucleotides not matched to a gene: 6. The DNA for the CDR3 is TGTGCCAGCAGCTTAGACGGGGGGAGATCTCAAGAGACCCAGTACTTC. Amino acid sequence: CASSLDGGRSQETQYF.